The clone carrying this TCR beta chain was found many times. The antigen is not known. This CDR3 has 14 residues. V was cut by 4 bases and J by 7 bases, with 14 bases left in between. There were TCR beta CDR3 regions amplified from RNA transcripts. TCR CDR3 regions were first amplified by RT-PCR with HTBI primers. TCRdb re-called the multiplex PCR reads with MiXCR, one entry per CDR3 protein. Of about 590,000 distinct CDR3 sequences listed, about a sixth were seen once; the top ten hold under 8%. This entry is derived from a study of T cells in Graves' hyperthyroidism and ophthalmopathy. Whole-study results and caveats: Blood held most thyroid clonotypes expanded above 0.001 frequency.

The chain employs TRBV12-3 or TRBV12-4 and TRBJ1-5; no clear D gene. What was sequenced was blood. The sequence came from a woman in her twenties or thirties with Graves' hyperthyroidism. CDR3 sequence (DNA): TGTGCCAGCAGTTCCACCGAGGGTGGACAGCCCCAGCATTTT. Its protein product is CASSSTEGGQPQHF.